This TCR beta chain was captured by sequencing in a study of blood T cell repertoires in COVID-19. Overall study: The cDNA or gDNA used as material had been derived from T cells, B-cell-depleted T cells, or PBMCs.

Authors' methods: It was from reference gene primer amplification that nucleated cell counts were estimated. Assay used: immunoSEQ multiplex PCR; TCRdb lists only in-frame clones, some missing. The V and J calls and the clone size are those of that table, but D and trimming were determined from the DNA. The sample carries 50,000 to 75,000 clones, approximately 94% recorded once. Trimming shortened V by 0 bases and J by 3 bases, and 11 bases separated the two germline ends. The CDR3 extends over 16 amino acids. Germline V gene lookup returns CDR1 LNHDA and CDR2 SQIVND (reference sequence). The material sequenced was peripheral blood. The gene calls are TRBV19 and TRBJ2-2; maybe TRBD1 (6 bases). This TCR derives from a man in his sixties or seventies with active COVID-19. CDR3 sequence reads: CASSIDLGAYTGELFF. For the CDR3, the DNA is TGTGCCAGTAGTATAGATCTGGGGGCTTACACCGGGGAGCTGTTTTTT.